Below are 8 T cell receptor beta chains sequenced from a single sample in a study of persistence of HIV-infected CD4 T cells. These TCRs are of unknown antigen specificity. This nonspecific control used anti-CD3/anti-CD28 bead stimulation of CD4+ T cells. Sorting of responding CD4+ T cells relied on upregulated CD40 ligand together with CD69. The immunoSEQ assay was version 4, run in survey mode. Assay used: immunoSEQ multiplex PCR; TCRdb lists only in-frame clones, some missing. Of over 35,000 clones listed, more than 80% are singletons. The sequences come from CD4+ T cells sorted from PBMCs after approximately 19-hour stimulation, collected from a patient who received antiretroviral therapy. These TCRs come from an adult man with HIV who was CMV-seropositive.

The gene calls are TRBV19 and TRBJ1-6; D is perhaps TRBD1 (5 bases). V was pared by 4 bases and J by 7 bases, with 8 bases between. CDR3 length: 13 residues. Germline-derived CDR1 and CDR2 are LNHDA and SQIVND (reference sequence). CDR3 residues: CASSRGTNSPLHF. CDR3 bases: TGTGCCAGTAGTAGAGGGACGAATTCACCCCTCCACTTT.

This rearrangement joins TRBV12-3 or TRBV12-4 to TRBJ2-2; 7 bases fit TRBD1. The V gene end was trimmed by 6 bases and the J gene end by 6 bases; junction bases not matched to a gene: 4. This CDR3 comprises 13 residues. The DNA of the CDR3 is TGTGCCAGCAGAAGACAGGGTCCCGGGGAGCTGTTTTTT. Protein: CASRRQGPGELFF.

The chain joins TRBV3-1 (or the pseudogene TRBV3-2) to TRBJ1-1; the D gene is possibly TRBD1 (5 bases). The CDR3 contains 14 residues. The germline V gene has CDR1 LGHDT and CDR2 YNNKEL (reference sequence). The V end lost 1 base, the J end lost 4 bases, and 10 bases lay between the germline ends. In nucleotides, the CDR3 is TGTGCCAGCAGCCAAGTCCTTGGGGGCACTGAAGCTTTCTTT. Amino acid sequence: CASSQVLGGTEAFF.

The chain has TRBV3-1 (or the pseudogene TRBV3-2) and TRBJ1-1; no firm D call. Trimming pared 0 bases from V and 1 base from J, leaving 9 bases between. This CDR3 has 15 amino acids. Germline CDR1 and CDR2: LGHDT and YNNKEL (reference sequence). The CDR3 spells CASSQDLRGNTEAFF. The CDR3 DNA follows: TGTGCCAGCAGCCAAGATCTACGGGGGAACACTGAAGCTTTCTTT.

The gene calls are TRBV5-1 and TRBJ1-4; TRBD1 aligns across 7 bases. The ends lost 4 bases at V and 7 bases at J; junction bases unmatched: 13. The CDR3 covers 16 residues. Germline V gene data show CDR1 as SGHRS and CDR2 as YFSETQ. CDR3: CASSLGLTGRGEKLFF. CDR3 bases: TGCGCCAGCAGCCTGGGGTTGACAGGGAGGGGTGAAAAACTGTTTTTT.

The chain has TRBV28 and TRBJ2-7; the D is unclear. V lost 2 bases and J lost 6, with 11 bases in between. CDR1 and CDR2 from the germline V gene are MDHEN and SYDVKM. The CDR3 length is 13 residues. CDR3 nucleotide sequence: TGTGCCAGCAGTTTACCAAGAGGAGTCGAGCAGTACTTC. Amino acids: CASSLPRGVEQYF.

CDR3 in DNA: TGTGCCAGCTCACTGACTCGGACGGAGCACACAGATACGCAGTATTTT. Encoded protein: CASSLTRTEHTDTQYF. J is TRBJ2-3 and V is TRBV18; D uncertain. V gave up 4 bases and J gave up 2 bases, with 16 bases separating them. The CDR3 covers 16 residues. Germline CDR1 reads KGHSH; CDR2 reads LQKENI.

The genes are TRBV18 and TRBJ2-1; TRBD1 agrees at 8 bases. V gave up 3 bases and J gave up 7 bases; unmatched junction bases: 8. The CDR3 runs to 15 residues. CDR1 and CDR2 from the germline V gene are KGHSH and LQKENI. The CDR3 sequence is CASSPGGQGVNEQFF. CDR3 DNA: TGTGCCAGCTCACCGGGAGGACAGGGTGTAAATGAGCAGTTCTTC. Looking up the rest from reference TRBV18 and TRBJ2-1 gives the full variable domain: NAGVMQNPRHLVRRRGQEARLRCSPMKGHSHVYWYRQLPEEGLKFMVYLQKENIIDESGMPKERFSAEFPKEGPSILRIQQVVRGDSAAYFCASSPGGQGVNEQFFGPGTRLTVL.